The following is a T cell receptor beta chain sequence with its context. Which antigen it targets is not known. The record has no base qualities; no much larger clone is one base away. The data were taken from a study of blood T cell repertoires in COVID-19 (dated by TCRdb to the early 2020s). Background for the entire study: Samples covering the acute and convalescent phases of COVID-19 were provided by collaborators in the United States, Italy and Spain. The prospective study material was composed of cDNA or gDNA derived from T cells, B-cell-depleted T cells, or PBMCs. Deeply sampled blood TCRbeta repertoires from subjects exposed to, actively infected with, or recovered from COVID-19 were included in the dataset. The repertoires were released in a freely available public database meant as a resource for research on the immune response to SARS-CoV-2. The samples were drawn from two sources: the first 160 participants of the ongoing ImmuneRACE study, and 1,000 to 1,500 subjects contributed by 6 global collaborators. The sample metadata nearly always contained a de-identified subject ID, COVID-19 status, age in years and sex. Where available, HLA class I and class II types were taken from metadata supplied by the sample provider and were not determined by assay-based typing.

The germline V end is reduced by 5 bases and the J end by 5 bases; junction bases left unmatched: 6. Including cysteine and phenylalanine, the CDR3 has 14 amino acids. Only the CDR3 portion is preserved as DNA: 42 bases, with reading frame beginning at the first base. Via the germline V gene (reference sequence), CDR1 is GTSNPN and CDR2 SVGIG. The immunoSEQ Assay, a bias-controlled multiplex PCR, was used to amplify TCRbeta CDR3 regions from genomic DNA. The study's processing was this. Within the assay, amplification of reference gene primers was used to estimate how many nucleated cells each sample contained. To quantify the absolute abundance of each unique TCRbeta CDR3 rearrangement, sequence reads were collapsed and filtered. Productive Simpson clonality was computed per sample as the square root of Simpson's diversity index over productive rearrangements. In its TCRdb copy, this immuneACCESS table keeps in-frame sequences only and misses some clones. Where compared with another copy, unresolved V genes explain less than half of these, and the others have no known cause. From that table come the V and J calls and clone size; the DNA was used to work out D and trimming. The sample profile shows about 400,000 clones; less than 90% of them were found once. The ten largest clones add up to just under 3% of the sample.

Enrolling through a virtual design, the prospective study's participants ranged in age from roughly 18 to 89 years and lived across around 25 United States geographic areas. In the prospective study, cohorts were assigned on the basis of participant-reported clinical history obtained from a screening survey and a study questionnaire. Recovered participants in ImmuneRACE Cohort 3 were defined by two consecutive negative NP/OP PCR tests, clearance by a healthcare professional, or resolution of symptoms. In the prospective study, whole blood, serum and a nasopharyngeal or oropharyngeal swab were collected from each participant by mobile phlebotomists. Participants in the prospective study had the option to provide additional blood draws and questionnaires over an approximately 2-month period. Before DNA extraction, prospective study blood samples were shipped either frozen or at room temperature.

Here is what the overall study found, with its caveats: The quantity of clinical and demographic metadata differed by source and by participant and was supplied without curation.

The chain uses TRBV30 and TRBJ1-4; TRBD1 lines up with 9 middle nucleotides. The sequence derives from a woman in her thirties who had recovered from COVID-19. Sequencing was done on a sample of PBMCs or T cells enriched from blood (not recorded which). CDR3 loop: CAWDRDRVNEKLFF. The sequenced DNA is TGTGCCTGGGACCGGGACAGGGTGAATGAAAAACTGTTTTTT.